The entry below describes one T cell receptor (beta chain). Every one of the patients relapsed after autologous stem cell transplantation (brentuximab vedotin exposure was variable). Complete response, partial response or progressive disease made up the best responses. The data were obtained in a study of PD-1 blockade in classical Hodgkin lymphoma. Sequencing was performed with immunoSEQ multiplex PCR; in TCRdb, only in-frame clones are kept and a portion is missing. The table lists fewer than 80,000 clones, about two thirds of them singletons, with over 7.5% in the top ten. The sequenced sample was peripheral blood mononuclear cells (PBMCs), obtained before the second cycle of nivolumab. The TCR sequence derives from a human donor with classical Hodgkin lymphoma.

CDR3 residues: CASSPEGVGLGTEAFF. The CDR3 DNA reads as TGTGCCAGCTCACCAGAAGGGGTGGGGCTCGGCACTGAAGCTTTCTTT. The rearrangement joins TRBV18 to TRBJ1-1, with a tentative D call TRBD1 (5 bases). The V end was cut by 2 bases, the J end by 4 bases, with 17 bases between. The CDR3 contains 16 residues. The germline V gene encodes CDR1 KGHSH and CDR2 LQKENI.